The clone carrying this TCR beta chain has just one count. What it binds is not known. Profiling relied on immunoSEQ multiplex PCR, and the TCRdb table lists in-frame clones only, not all of them. Of roughly 49,000 clones listed, about 90% are singletons. This record belongs to a study of OX40 agonist ivuxolimab in advanced cancers. Study overall: Treatment of patients was with ivuxolimab, an agonistic anti-OX40 (CD134) antibody. Of the participants, 40% had some prior anti-PD-1, anti-PD-L1 or anti-CTLA-4 therapy, which was allowed. Study-wide points: The average count of expanded clones was higher among CD8+ T cells than among CD4+. Antigen specificity was not determined for the expanded peripheral T cells.

Trimming at V came to 3 bases and at J to 4 bases, leaving 2 bases not matched to a gene. Germline CDR1 SGHAT, CDR2 FQNNGV. The CDR3 is made up of 15 amino acids. This sequence joins TRBV11-2 and TRBJ2-1; 11 bases fit TRBD2. This specimen was CD4+ or CD8+ T cells sorted from blood, taken in a trial of the OX40 agonist ivuxolimab. This TCR was sampled from an adult with an advanced solid tumor such as melanoma, head and neck, liver or kidney cancer. The CDR3 region is CASSLTSGKYNEQFF. The CDR3 nucleotides read TGTGCCAGCAGCTTGACTAGCGGGAAATACAATGAGCAGTTCTTC.